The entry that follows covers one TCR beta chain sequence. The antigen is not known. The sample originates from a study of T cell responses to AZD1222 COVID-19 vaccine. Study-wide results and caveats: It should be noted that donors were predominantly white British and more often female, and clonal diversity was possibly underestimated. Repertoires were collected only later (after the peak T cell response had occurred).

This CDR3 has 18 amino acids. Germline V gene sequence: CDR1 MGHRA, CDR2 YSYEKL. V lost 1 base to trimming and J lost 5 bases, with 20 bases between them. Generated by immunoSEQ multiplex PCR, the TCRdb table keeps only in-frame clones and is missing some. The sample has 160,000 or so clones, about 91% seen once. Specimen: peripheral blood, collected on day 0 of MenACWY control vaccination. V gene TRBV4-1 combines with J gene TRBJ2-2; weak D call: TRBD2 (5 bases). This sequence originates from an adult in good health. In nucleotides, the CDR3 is TGCGCCAGCAGCCAAGGGGCCTCTTGGGGAGCGTATACCGGGGAGCTGTTTTTT. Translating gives CASSQGASWGAYTGELFF.